The next 9 T cell receptor beta chains were all read from a single sample in a study of CD8+CD57+ T cells in acquired aplastic anemia. The study profiled TCR beta VDJ and CDR3 using genomic DNA as template. Each CDR3 protein is one row after TCRdb ran MiXCR on the reads. The sample yields about 40,000 distinct CDR3 sequences, approximately 57% seen once. The authors sequenced patients whose flow cytometry had shown CD8+CD57+ cell expansion. Sequencing was carried out using sorted CD4+, CD8+, or CD8+CD57+ T cells (not recorded which) from PBMCs. Receptors originate from a human donor with aplastic anemia.

The CDR3 coding sequence is TGTGCCAGCAGCTTAGGGCTAGCGGGAGGCCACGAGCAGTACTTC. As protein: CASSLGLAGGHEQYF. The chain couples TRBV7-2 to TRBJ2-7, with TRBD2 matching 11 bases. After removal of 1 base from V and 5 bases from J, the junction contained 4 bases not matched to a gene. CDR1 is SGHTA and CDR2 is FQGNSA in the germline V gene. The CDR3 loop spans 15 amino acids. Using reference TRBV7-2 and TRBJ2-7 for the parts outside the CDR3, the full variable domain is GAGVSQSPSNKVTEKGKDVELRCDPISGHTALYWYRQSLGQGLEFLIYFQGNSAPDKSGLPSDRFSAERTGGSVSTLTIQRTQQEDSAVYLCASSLGLAGGHEQYFGPGTRLTVT.

This chain joins TRBV6-1 and TRBJ1-3; D perhaps matches TRBD1 (5 bases). Trimming cost V 2 bases and J 6 bases, with 8 bases left between them. The CDR3 runs to 13 residues. CDR1 and CDR2 from the germline V gene are MNHNS and SASEGT. The CDR3 spells CASSELGVNTIYF. The CDR3 bases are TGTGCCAGCAGTGAACTAGGGGTAAACACCATATATTTT.

V is TRBV5-5 and J is TRBJ1-2; 8 bases are a match to TRBD1. V lost 6 bases and J lost 4; bases outside the gene matches: 14. The CDR3 extends over 16 amino acids. Germline values: CDR1 SGHKS, CDR2 YYEKEE (reference sequence). CDR3 amino acids: CASTSDRAIRAYGYTF. CDR3 in DNA: TGTGCCAGCACCTCGGACAGGGCCATTAGGGCCTATGGCTACACCTTC.

The chain joins TRBV2 to TRBJ2-7; D unresolved. The V and J ends lost 5 bases and 6 bases respectively, with 8 bases between them. Germline V gene lookup returns CDR1 SNHLY and CDR2 FYNNEI. The CDR3 spans 11 residues. CDR3 amino acids: CASSREVEQYF. In DNA, the CDR3 is TGTGCCAGCAGTCGCGAGGTCGAGCAGTACTTC.

This clonotype has ten or more counts. The V and J genes are TRBV9 and TRBJ1-4; no clear D gene. The CDR3 has 15 residues. Per the germline V gene, CDR1 is SGDLS and CDR2 is YYNGEE. V gave up 4 bases and J gave up 3 bases, with 13 bases separating them. The CDR3 reads CASSRGVRANEKLFF. In nucleotides, the CDR3 is TGTGCCAGCAGCCGGGGAGTTAGGGCTAATGAAAAACTGTTTTTT.

This clonotype was detected many times. The rearrangement joins TRBV6-5 to TRBJ1-1; D gene uncertain. From germline, CDR1 is MNHEY and CDR2 SVGAGI. The CDR3 contains 15 residues. Trimming left V 0 bases short and J 4 bases short, with 12 bases between. Here the CDR3 reads CASSYSRGSGTEAFF. CDR3 nucleotide sequence: TGTGCCAGCAGTTACTCGAGAGGATCGGGCACTGAAGCTTTCTTT.

A note on this clonotype: The conserved closing phenylalanine or tryptophan is absent in this CDR3, likely reflecting a read error. The chain is built from TRBV9 and TRBJ1-1, with unresolved D. Germline CDR1 reads SGDLS; CDR2 reads YYNGEE. The CDR3 contains 14 residues. CDR3 in DNA: TGCGCCAGCAGCGTAGACGGTAGTGACACTGAAGCTTTCCTT. This codes for CASSVDGSDTEAFL.

The chain carries TRBV29-1 and TRBJ2-7; D ambiguous. The CDR3 covers 14 residues. The V end was cut by 6 bases, the J end by 1 base, with 16 bases between. Germline CDR1 reads SQVTM; CDR2 reads ANQGSEA. Here the CDR3 DNA reads TGCAGCGTGCTAGTCGGCTGGATATCCTACGAGCAGTACTTC. Translation: CSVLVGWISYEQYF.

In DNA form, the CDR3 reads TGCAGTGCTTCCTCGGGCGGCAGTGAGTATGGCTACACCTTC. This sequence encodes CSASSGGSEYGYTF. The chain has TRBV20-1 and TRBJ1-2; no clear D gene. V was pared by 5 bases and J by 5 bases, with 18 bases between. Looked up from germline, CDR1 is DFQATT and CDR2 is SNEGSKA (reference sequence). This CDR3 has 14 residues.